Below are 31 T cell receptor beta chains sequenced from a single sample in a study of CD8+ T cells in alopecia areata. Isolated RNA was reverse transcribed into cDNA used as the sequencing template. Sequencing used immunoSEQ multiplex PCR; TCRdb keeps in-frame clones, though not all of them. The table has 150,000 to 200,000 clones, less than 75% seen once. The sample in question was CD8+ T cells sorted from blood, obtained at week 0. These receptors came from a human donor with alopecia areata.

About this clone: The sample holds other DNA sequences that translate to the same CDR3. V usage is TRBV7-9 and J usage is TRBJ2-1; no firm D call. The CDR3 contains 10 residues. V shed 5 bases and J shed 6 bases, with 2 bases lying between them. Germline loops: CDR1 SEHNR, CDR2 FQNEAQ (reference sequence). CDR3 coding DNA: TGTGCCAGCAGCACCAATGAGCAGTTCTTC. Protein sequence: CASSTNEQFF.

The V call is TRBV9, the J call TRBJ2-7; D tentatively reads TRBD1 or TRBD2 (5 bases each). The V end was cut by 3 bases, the J end by 0 bases, with 7 bases between. From germline, CDR1 is SGDLS and CDR2 YYNGEE. CDR3 length equals 13 residues. The CDR3 nucleotides read TGTGCCAGCAGCGGGGACGCCTCCTACGAGCAGTACTTC. Residues: CASSGDASYEQYF.

The chain employs TRBV7-8 and TRBJ1-2; 9 bases match TRBD1. Germline V CDR1 and CDR2: SGHVS, FQNEAQ. The CDR3 contains 15 residues. The V and J ends lost 3 bases and 8 bases, in that order; junction bases with no gene match: 10. CDR3 in DNA: TGTGCCAGCAGCTTCCGATTGGGACAGGGCCAAGGCTACACCTTC. Residues: CASSFRLGQGQGYTF.

Here the CDR3 DNA reads TGTGCCAGCAGCTTAGAGGGGGGCTACGAGCAGTACTTC. Translating gives CASSLEGGYEQYF. The gene calls are TRBV13 and TRBJ2-7; D is tentatively TRBD1 or TRBD2 (6 bases each). The CDR3 has 13 residues. V lost 1 base, J lost 3 bases, and 7 bases lay in between. Germline CDR1 and CDR2: PRHDT and FYEKMQ (reference sequence).

The genes are TRBV6-5 and TRBJ2-3; TRBD1 matches 7 bases. V shed 2 bases, J shed 4 bases, and the junction held 3 bases outside the gene matches. Looked up from germline, CDR1 is MNHEY and CDR2 is SVGAGI. The CDR3 sequence is 14 residues long. The CDR3 DNA reads as TGTGCCAGCAGTTACGGGCAGGGGGCAGATACGCAGTATTTT. Its protein product is CASSYGQGADTQYF.

This chain connects TRBV5-6 to TRBJ2-2; 15 nucleotides match TRBD2. Germline loops: CDR1 SGHDT, CDR2 YYEEEE. CDR3 length: 18 residues. The ends lost 4 bases at V and 6 bases at J; junction bases unmatched: 10. CDR3 loop: CASSPGLAGGPPAGELFF. CDR3 DNA: TGTGCCAGCAGCCCCGGACTAGCGGGGGGGCCACCCGCCGGGGAGCTGTTTTTT.

The rearrangement links TRBV5-1 to TRBJ2-3, with 7 nucleotides matching TRBD2. V gave up 0 bases and J gave up 5 bases; unmatched junction bases: 12. This CDR3 is 17 amino acids long. Looked up from germline, CDR1 is SGHRS and CDR2 is YFSETQ. The CDR3, as DNA: TGCGCCAGCAGCTTGGTTGGGGCGCTAGCGGCTGGAGATACGCAGTATTTT. Its translation: CASSLVGALAAGDTQYF.

The genes are TRBV7-6 and TRBJ1-3; 7 bases match TRBD1. The V and J ends lost 2 bases and 0 bases, in that order; junction bases with no gene match: 13. The CDR3 length is 19 residues. Germline CDR1 reads SGHVS; CDR2 reads FNYEAQ. DNA for the CDR3: TGTGCCAGCAGCTTATCCGCTAGGGACAGTTCCTTCTCTGGAAACACCATATATTTT. Translating gives CASSLSARDSSFSGNTIYF.

The chain combines TRBV7-3 with TRBJ1-5; D possibly corresponds to TRBD1 (5 bases). Per the germline V gene, CDR1 is SGHTA and CDR2 is FQGTGA. Between the trimmed V and J ends, which lost 3 bases and 7 bases, there was a span of 13 bases. This CDR3 region has 14 residues. The CDR3 DNA follows: TGTGCCAGCAGCTTGGACGGTTCAGGGCAGCCCCAGCATTTT. It encodes CASSLDGSGQPQHF.

The J gene is TRBJ1-6, the V gene TRBV7-9; D ambiguous. V lost 3 bases and J lost 10, with 13 bases in between. The CDR3 is 14 amino acids. CDR1 is SEHNR and CDR2 is FQNEAQ in the germline V gene (reference sequence). As DNA, the CDR3 is TGTGCCAGCAGCTTTTTAGGGTCCGCCTCACCCCTCCACTTT. This gives the protein CASSFLGSASPLHF. The variable domain in full, completed from reference TRBV7-9 and TRBJ1-6, reads DTGVSQNPRHKITKRGQNVTFRCDPISEHNRLYWYRQTLGQGPEFLTYFQNEAQLEKSRLLSDRFSAERPKGSFSTLEIQRTEQGDSAMYLCASSFLGSASPLHFGNGTRLTVT.

This clone appeared once. The chain couples TRBV27 to TRBJ1-4, with D possibly being TRBD1 (5 bases). The CDR3 covers 15 residues. Trimming took 6 bases from V and 7 from J, leaving 18 bases between them. From germline, CDR1 is MNHEY and CDR2 SMNVEV (reference sequence). This CDR3 reads CASSPSGLRSEKLFF. The CDR3 coding sequence is TGTGCCAGCAGCCCTTCGGGACTCCGGTCTGAAAAACTGTTTTTT. Full variable domain (remainder filled in from reference TRBV27 and TRBJ1-4): EAQVTQNPRYLITVTGKKLTVTCSQNMNHEYMSWYRQDPGLGLRQIYYSMNVEVTDKGDVPEGYKVSRKEKRNFPLILESPSPNQTSLYFCASSPSGLRSEKLFFGSGTQLSVL.

The V call is TRBV2, the J call TRBJ1-2; weak D call: TRBD1 (5 bases). The germline V gene encodes CDR1 SNHLY and CDR2 FYNNEI. This CDR3 is built from 14 residues. Between the trimmed V and J ends, which lost 7 bases and 1 base, there was a span of 13 bases. The CDR3 DNA is TGTGCCAGCACCCAAGCAGGGTTTAACTATGGCTACACCTTC. Its protein is CASTQAGFNYGYTF.

The chain links TRBV15 to TRBJ2-2; possibly TRBD2 for D (6 bases). CDR1 is LNHNV and CDR2 is YYDKDF in the germline V gene (reference sequence). CDR3 length: 15 residues. The V and J ends lost 5 bases and 5 bases respectively, with 15 bases between them. The CDR3 DNA follows: TGTGCCACCAGCGGCGGTGGCGGGGATACCGGGGAGCTGTTTTTT. As protein: CATSGGGGDTGELFF.

The genes are TRBV13 and TRBJ1-2, with 10 nucleotides matching TRBD1. CDR3 length: 13 residues. The J segment lost 7 bases and the V segment lost 4 bases, leaving 3 bases of the junction unmatched. CDR1 is PRHDT, CDR2 FYEKMQ, per germline (reference sequence). The CDR3 sequence: CASSYRDRGGYTF. For the CDR3, the DNA is TGTGCCAGCAGCTACCGGGACAGGGGTGGCTACACCTTC.

On this clone: Other DNA sequences in this sample translate to the same CDR3. The gene calls are TRBV20-1 and TRBJ1-1; D unclear. Trimming removed 5 bases from V and 0 bases from J, with 4 bases in between. This CDR3 is built from 11 residues. In germline, CDR1 is DFQATT, CDR2 SNEGSKA (reference sequence). The CDR3 region has the DNA TGCAGTGCTGGAGTGAACACTGAAGCTTTCTTT. It yields the protein CSAGVNTEAFF.

V is TRBV7-2 and J is TRBJ2-7; D could derive from TRBD1 or TRBD2 (7 bases each). Trimming took off 7 bases at V and 4 bases at J, with 11 bases between the two ends. This CDR3 has 12 residues. From germline, CDR1 is SGHTA and CDR2 FQGNSA. CDR3 in amino acids: CASTQGGYEQYF. In DNA, the CDR3 is TGTGCCAGCACCCAGGGGGGGTACGAGCAGTACTTC.

This chain uses TRBV5-6 with TRBJ1-2; D might be TRBD1 (5 bases). Germline values: CDR1 SGHDT, CDR2 YYEEEE. The CDR3 is 12 residues long. Trimming stripped 9 bases from V and 6 bases from J, with 15 bases between. As DNA, the CDR3 is TGTGCCACCGCCGGACATATAGATGGCTACACCTTC. Protein product: CATAGHIDGYTF.

The genes are TRBV30 and TRBJ1-2; no clear D. This CDR3 region has 12 residues. Per the germline V gene, CDR1 is GTSNPN and CDR2 is SVGIG (reference sequence). The V end was cut by 4 bases, the J end by 6 bases, with 12 bases between. CDR3 in amino acids: CAWTAGRDGYTF. The CDR3 nucleotides read TGTGCCTGGACCGCGGGCCGGGATGGCTACACCTTC.

The V and J genes are TRBV6-6 and TRBJ1-2; no definite D call. The CDR3 loop spans 13 amino acids. Germline CDR1 is MNHNY and CDR2 is SVGAGI (reference sequence). Trimming stripped 0 bases from V and 6 bases from J, with 8 bases between. The CDR3 nucleotides are TGTGCCAGCAGTTACTCTTCGGGAGATGGCTACACCTTC. It specifies CASSYSSGDGYTF.

The chain employs TRBV30 and TRBJ2-5, with D perhaps matching TRBD1 (6 bases). There are 13 residues in the CDR3. Germline V gene data show CDR1 as GTSNPN and CDR2 as SVGIG (reference sequence). Between the trimmed V and J ends, which lost 1 base and 1 base, there was a span of 7 bases. DNA for the CDR3: TGTGCCTGGAGTGAGGACAGCCAAGAGACCCAGTACTTC. Translating it yields CAWSEDSQETQYF. Full variable domain (remainder filled in from reference TRBV30 and TRBJ2-5): SQTIHQWPATLVQPVGSPLSLECTVEGTSNPNLYWYRQAAGRGLQLLFYSVGIGQISSEVPQNLSASRPQDRQFILSSKKLLLSDSGFYLCAWSEDSQETQYFGPGTRLLVL.

V gene TRBV4-2 combines with J gene TRBJ1-6, with 11 bases that match TRBD1. The V gene end was trimmed by 0 bases and the J gene end by 8 bases; junction bases not matched to a gene: 6. Germline CDR1 is LGHNA and CDR2 is YNFKEQ. The CDR3 runs 17 residues. The CDR3 DNA reads as TGTGCCAGCAGCCAAGATAAGTTGGGACAGGGGGATTCACCCCTCCACTTT. It is translated as CASSQDKLGQGDSPLHF.

This chain uses TRBV4-2 with TRBJ2-6; D remains ambiguous. This CDR3 spans 15 amino acids. Per germline, CDR1 LGHNA and CDR2 YNFKEQ. Trimming removed 8 bases at V and 0 bases at J, with 11 bases between. The CDR3 coding sequence is TGTGCCAGCCGCACGTGGGACTCTGGGGCCAACGTCCTGACTTTC. Translating gives CASRTWDSGANVLTF.

This chain joins TRBV29-1 and TRBJ2-5, with 8 positions matching TRBD1. J lost 5 bases, V lost 7 bases, and 9 bases had no gene match. The CDR3 is made up of 13 amino acids. Germline CDR1 and CDR2: SQVTM and ANQGSEA. This chain's CDR3 is CSATGGDEETQYF. CDR3 DNA sequence: TGCAGCGCAACAGGGGGAGACGAGGAGACCCAGTACTTC. The full variable domain, its missing parts supplied by reference TRBV29-1 and TRBJ2-5, is SAVISQKPSRDICQRGTSLTIQCQVDSQVTMMFWYRQQPGQSLTLIATANQGSEATYESGFVIDKFPISRPNLTFSTLTVSNMSPEDSSIYLCSATGGDEETQYFGPGTRLLVL.

The V gene is TRBV9, the J gene TRBJ2-1, with a possible D match to TRBD1 (5 bases). CDR3 size: 15 residues. Germline assignment: CDR1 SGDLS and CDR2 YYNGEE. The V and J ends lost 0 bases and 7 bases respectively, with 14 bases between them. In DNA form, the CDR3 reads TGTGCCAGCAGCGTAGAGGGTTCCAGGGTTAATGAGCAGTTCTTC. This translates into CASSVEGSRVNEQFF.

V usage is TRBV2 and J usage is TRBJ2-7, with 8 bases identical to TRBD1. Germline CDR1 and CDR2: SNHLY and FYNNEI. The CDR3 runs 15 residues. V trimming: 7 bases; J trimming: 2 bases; junction bases outside the gene matches: 10. The CDR3 region has the DNA TGTGCCAGCAACACCGGGACAGGACCGACCTACGAGCAGTACTTC. It codes for CASNTGTGPTYEQYF.

This clone was seen a few times. Germline is not matched at one junction end, which may reflect a read error. The chain has TRBV7-9 and TRBJ2-5; D unresolved. Germline CDR1 SEHNR, CDR2 FQNEAQ (reference sequence). The CDR3 totals 11 residues. CDR3 sequence reads: CASSSDTYWDF. The DNA for the CDR3 is TGTGCCAGCAGCTCCGACACGTACTGGGACTTC.

A single count supports this clone. DNA of the CDR3: TGCGCCAGCAGCTCCGACCTAGCAGCCAAAAACATTCAGTACTTC. Amino acids: CASSSDLAAKNIQYF. The chain uses TRBV5-1 and TRBJ2-4, with D possibly TRBD2 on 5 matching bases. Germline V gene lookup returns CDR1 SGHRS and CDR2 YFSETQ. This CDR3 comprises 15 residues. V was pared by 3 bases and J by 0 bases, with 10 bases between.

This clone was counted only a few times. The chain combines TRBV13 with TRBJ2-1, with 8 positions matching TRBD1. Germline trimming cut 3 bases from V and 0 bases from J; bases unmatched to any gene: 4. This CDR3 region has 16 residues. Looked up from germline, CDR1 is PRHDT and CDR2 is FYEKMQ (reference sequence). CDR3 region: CASSFRQGSSYNEQFF. The CDR3 coding sequence is TGTGCCAGCAGCTTTAGACAGGGGAGCTCCTACAATGAGCAGTTCTTC. Full variable domain (rest looked up from reference TRBV13 and TRBJ2-1): AAGVIQSPRHLIKEKRETATLKCYPIPRHDTVYWYQQGPGQDPQFLISFYEKMQSDKGSIPDRFSAQQFSDYHSELNMSSLELGDSALYFCASSFRQGSSYNEQFFGPGTRLTVL.

The rearrangement uses TRBV18 and TRBJ1-5, with D unresolved. This CDR3 spans 12 amino acids. Germline V gene sequence: CDR1 KGHSH, CDR2 LQKENI. Trimming left V 3 bases short and J 6 bases short, with 6 bases between. Here the CDR3 DNA reads TGTGCCAGCTCACCTGGGCGTCAGCCCCAGCATTTT. Translating it yields CASSPGRQPQHF.

The rearrangement uses TRBV10-3 and TRBJ1-2; D gene uncertain. Trimming took 3 bases from V and 0 from J, leaving 11 bases between them. This CDR3 is 15 amino acids long. Germline CDR1 is ENHRY and CDR2 is SYGVKD. The CDR3 here is CAISDGPYTNYGYTF. CDR3 DNA sequence: TGTGCCATCAGTGATGGTCCGTATACTAACTATGGCTACACCTTC.

This chain connects TRBV5-1 to TRBJ2-7; perhaps TRBD2 as D (5 bases). Germline CDR1 and CDR2: SGHRS and YFSETQ. Trimming removed 3 bases at V and 2 bases at J, with 18 bases between. The CDR3 is made up of 16 amino acids. CDR3 region: CASSSPDWGVPYEQYF. CDR3 in DNA: TGCGCCAGCAGCTCACCCGATTGGGGAGTGCCCTACGAGCAGTACTTC.